This T cell receptor beta chain was profiled in a study of cytomegalovirus exposure and HLA in healthy donors. General observations from the study: Most CMV-associated TCR beta chains were later found to appear HLA-restricted.

The germline CDR1 and CDR2 sequences are SGDLS and YYNGEE. V dropped 0 bases and J dropped 0 bases, with 9 bases sitting between them. CDR3 size: 16 residues. Of note for this clone: Its antigen is currently unknown.

Researchers ran the PCR with 60 Vbeta and 13 Jbeta primers. Some clones are missing from TCRdb's copy, which holds only in-frame ones; the method was immunoSEQ multiplex PCR. Among some 110,000 clones listed, over 65% were seen once. The sample taken for sequencing was PBMCs. This receptor was taken from a woman under 40 in good health and CMV-seronegative. V gene TRBV9 combines with J gene TRBJ1-4, with D possibly TRBD1 on 5 matching bases. CDR3 residues: CASSVGSRATNEKLFF. The CDR3, as DNA: TGTGCCAGCAGCGTAGGGTCCAGGGCAACTAATGAAAAACTGTTTTTT.